This entry lists 24 T cell receptor beta chains sequenced from one sample in a study of blood T cell repertoires in COVID-19. Sequencing was performed with immunoSEQ multiplex PCR; in TCRdb, only in-frame clones are kept and a portion is missing. The sample has roughly 260,000 clones, about 85% seen once. The sequenced sample consisted of peripheral blood. The receptors come from a woman between 50 and 59 years old who had recovered from COVID-19.

This clone was picked up one time. The chain has TRBV5-5 and TRBJ1-2; D uncertain. Trimming cost V 4 bases and J 2 bases, with 12 bases left between them. This CDR3 has 14 amino acids. CDR1 and CDR2 from the germline V gene are SGHKS and YYEKEE (reference sequence). The chain's CDR3 is CASSTLGGNYGYTF. The CDR3 DNA reads TGTGCCAGCAGCACCCTCGGCGGGAACTATGGCTACACCTTC.

The gene calls are TRBV10-3 and TRBJ2-3; D gene ambiguous. Germline CDR1 and CDR2: ENHRY and SYGVKD. The V and J ends lost 6 bases and 0 bases respectively, with 13 bases between them. The CDR3 consists of 15 residues. The chain's CDR3 is CAISGEKTSTDTQYF. In DNA, the CDR3 is TGTGCCATCAGCGGAGAGAAAACTAGCACAGATACGCAGTATTTT.

The count of this clone is one. The V call is TRBV9, the J call TRBJ2-1; 11 bases are a match to TRBD2. Germline-derived CDR1 and CDR2 are SGDLS and YYNGEE. This CDR3 has 15 residues. V dropped 3 bases and J dropped 10; count of bases not matched to a gene: 9. This CDR3 reads CASSASGGTAWEQFF. In DNA form, the CDR3 reads TGTGCCAGCAGCGCTAGCGGGGGGACCGCTTGGGAGCAGTTCTTC.

This chain uses TRBV4-2 with TRBJ2-7; D is perhaps TRBD2 (6 bases). Germline V gene sequence: CDR1 LGHNA, CDR2 YNFKEQ. The V end lost 0 bases, the J end lost 7 bases, and 13 bases lay between the germline ends. CDR3 length: 14 amino acids. The CDR3 sequence: CASSQDGPSGEQYF. The DNA for the CDR3 is TGTGCCAGCAGCCAAGACGGGCCCAGCGGGGAGCAGTACTTC.

The V gene is TRBV2, the J gene TRBJ1-3, with a possible D match to TRBD1 (6 bases). Between the trimmed V and J ends, which lost 6 bases and 0 bases, there was a span of 9 bases. Germline CDR1 is SNHLY and CDR2 is FYNNEI. CDR3 length: 14 amino acids. Here the CDR3 DNA reads TGTGCCAGCAGCGACAGGAGCTCTGGAAACACCATATATTTT. Residues: CASSDRSSGNTIYF.

The chain has TRBV6-1 and TRBJ1-6; D call uncertain. V was pared by 0 bases and J by 9 bases, with 6 bases between. The germline CDR1 and CDR2 sequences are MNHNS and SASEGT. CDR3 length equals 13 residues. CDR3 in DNA: TGTGCCAGCAGTGAAGCGCGGGGTTCACCCCTCCACTTT. Amino acid sequence: CASSEARGSPLHF.

The gene calls are TRBV6-2 or TRBV6-3 and TRBJ1-2; perhaps TRBD1 as D (5 bases). V was cut by 6 bases and J by 8 bases, with 10 bases left in between. CDR1 is MNHEY, CDR2 SVGEGT, per germline. CDR3 length equals 11 residues. CDR3 amino acids: CASSRQKGYTF. For the CDR3, the DNA is TGTGCCAGCAGCCGACAGAAGGGCTACACCTTC.

The chain has TRBV6-5 and TRBJ2-7; 9 bases are a match to TRBD1. This CDR3 contains 15 residues. J was trimmed by 6 bases and V by 7 bases; bases with no gene match: 13. CDR1 is MNHEY and CDR2 is SVGAGI in the germline V gene. This CDR3 reads CASTRGTGSYSEQYF. CDR3 DNA: TGTGCCAGCACCAGAGGGACAGGGTCGTACTCCGAGCAGTACTTC.

CDR3 protein: CASSPSVHEQYF. DNA of the CDR3: TGTGCCAGCTCACCATCCGTCCACGAGCAGTACTTC. The chain is built from TRBV18 and TRBJ2-7; D remains ambiguous. The CDR3 contains 12 residues. V was trimmed by 2 bases and J by 5 bases, leaving 7 bases between them. Germline V gene lookup returns CDR1 KGHSH and CDR2 LQKENI.

This chain uses TRBV3-1 (or the pseudogene TRBV3-2) with TRBJ1-6, with D tentatively TRBD1 (6 bases). CDR3 length: 15 amino acids. Trimming shortened V by 4 bases and J by 0 bases, and 7 bases separated the two germline ends. The germline gives CDR1 LGHDT, CDR2 YNNKEL (reference sequence). The CDR3 region has the DNA TGTGCCAGCAGCCGGACAGACTCCTATAATTCACCCCTCCACTTT. Its translation: CASSRTDSYNSPLHF.

The chain recombines TRBV19 with TRBJ1-1; 10 nucleotides agree with TRBD1. The CDR3 length is 16 residues. Per germline, CDR1 LNHDA and CDR2 SQIVND (reference sequence). V was clipped by 1 base and J by 5 bases; unmatched bases: 7. CDR3 in DNA: TGTGCCAGTAGTATAGGACAGGGGGCGGTTCGGACTGAAGCTTTCTTT. Translated, it gives CASSIGQGAVRTEAFF.

The chain employs TRBV20-1 and TRBJ2-1, with 8 bases lining up with TRBD2. The germline CDR1 and CDR2 sequences are DFQATT and SNEGSKA (reference sequence). After removal of 3 bases from V and 5 bases from J, the junction contained 6 bases not matched to a gene. The CDR3 covers 14 residues. The CDR3 spells CSASRELADNEQFF. CDR3 DNA: TGCAGTGCTAGTAGGGAACTAGCGGACAATGAGCAGTTCTTC.

This sequence joins TRBV18 and TRBJ2-7; 9 nucleotides agree with TRBD2. The CDR3 covers 15 residues. V was clipped by 1 base and J by 4 bases; unmatched bases: 5. Germline CDR1 reads KGHSH; CDR2 reads LQKENI. CDR3 sequence reads: CASSPRAGGLYEQYF. Here the CDR3 DNA reads TGTGCCAGCTCACCACGAGCGGGGGGCCTATACGAGCAGTACTTC.

The genes are TRBV3-1 (or the pseudogene TRBV3-2) and TRBJ2-1, with TRBD1 identical over 10 bases. Trimming took 6 bases from V and 7 from J; bases not matched to a gene: 9. The CDR3 runs 15 residues. Germline V gives CDR1 LGHDT, CDR2 YNNKEL (reference sequence). The CDR3: CASRRQGALFNEQFF. The CDR3 coding sequence is TGTGCCAGCAGGCGACAGGGGGCCTTATTTAATGAGCAGTTCTTC.

This sequence joins TRBV3-1 (or the pseudogene TRBV3-2) and TRBJ1-4; D might be TRBD1 (5 bases). The CDR3 spans 15 residues. Germline V gene sequence: CDR1 LGHDT, CDR2 YNNKEL (reference sequence). Trimming cost V 0 bases and J 7 bases, with 12 bases left between them. In DNA, the CDR3 is TGTGCCAGCAGCCAAGAAATAGGGGAATTTGAAAAACTGTTTTTT. Amino acid sequence: CASSQEIGEFEKLFF.

This clone was recorded only once. The genes are TRBV28 and TRBJ1-2, with D possibly matching TRBD1 (5 bases). Per germline, CDR1 MDHEN and CDR2 SYDVKM. The CDR3 runs 15 residues. V lost 6 bases, J lost 6 bases, and 20 bases lay in between. The CDR3 DNA reads as TGTGCCAGCAGCCTCAGGGTTCACGGCTCCGATGGCTACACCTTC. It is translated as CASSLRVHGSDGYTF.

This chain joins TRBV29-1 and TRBJ1-2; 8 bases align to TRBD1. CDR3 length: 13 amino acids. V was clipped by 7 bases and J by 3 bases; unmatched bases: 7. CDR1 and CDR2 from the germline V gene are SQVTM and ANQGSEA. As DNA, the CDR3 is TGCAGCGCAACCGACAGGGGCTACTATGGCTACACCTTC. Its protein product is CSATDRGYYGYTF. The entire variable domain, with the rest obtained from reference TRBV29-1 and TRBJ1-2, is as follows: SAVISQKPSRDICQRGTSLTIQCQVDSQVTMMFWYRQQPGQSLTLIATANQGSEATYESGFVIDKFPISRPNLTFSTLTVSNMSPEDSSIYLCSATDRGYYGYTFGSGTRLTVV.

The chain is built from TRBV7-2 and TRBJ2-1; 12 bases map to TRBD2. Germline assignment: CDR1 SGHTA and CDR2 FQGNSA. V was clipped by 6 bases and J by 4 bases; unmatched bases: 10. The length of the CDR3 is 17 residues. The CDR3 nucleotides are TGTGCCAGCAGTGCCGGACTAGCGGGACGATCGTACAATGAGCAGTTCTTC. Protein sequence: CASSAGLAGRSYNEQFF. The variable domain in full, with the rest retrieved from reference TRBV7-2 and TRBJ2-1, is GAGVSQSPSNKVTEKGKDVELRCDPISGHTALYWYRQSLGQGLEFLIYFQGNSAPDKSGLPSDRFSAERTGGSVSTLTIQRTQQEDSAVYLCASSAGLAGRSYNEQFFGPGTRLTVL.

This clone came up once. The CDR3 is CASSLEASGGPHNEQFF. The CDR3 DNA follows: TGCGCCAGCAGCTTGGAAGCTAGCGGGGGGCCCCACAATGAGCAGTTCTTC. The rearrangement links TRBV5-1 to TRBJ2-1; 11 bases are shared with TRBD2. The CDR3 sequence is 17 residues long. The V and J ends lost 0 bases and 5 bases, in that order; junction bases with no gene match: 7. Germline V gene lookup returns CDR1 SGHRS and CDR2 YFSETQ.

Points on this clone: At one end the junction does not follow the germline gene, possibly because of a read error. V usage is TRBV7-2 and J usage is TRBJ2-1; 10 bases fit TRBD2. CDR3 length: 14 residues. Germline lookup yields CDR1 SGHTA and CDR2 FQGNSA. CDR3 amino acids: CASSLAGAWNEQFF. CDR3 sequence (DNA): TGTGCCAGCAGCCTAGCGGGGGCGTGGAATGAGCAGTTCTTC.

This clone was seen just once. The genes are TRBV19 and TRBJ2-2; D is possibly TRBD1 (6 bases). Per the germline V gene, CDR1 is LNHDA and CDR2 is SQIVND (reference sequence). V lost 4 bases and J lost 0, with 15 bases in between. The CDR3 sequence is 17 residues long. The CDR3, as DNA: TGTGCCAGTAGTAGACCCGTGAACAGGGCGAACACCGGGGAGCTGTTTTTT. Residues: CASSRPVNRANTGELFF.

This chain uses TRBV29-1 with TRBJ2-1; 7 nucleotides line up with TRBD2. Germline CDR1 and CDR2: SQVTM and ANQGSEA. V shed 6 bases and J 9 bases; nucleotides not matched to a gene: 11. This CDR3 spans 13 amino acids. The chain's CDR3 is CSVWTRSQGEQFF. The CDR3, as DNA: TGCAGCGTGTGGACTAGGTCACAAGGTGAGCAGTTCTTC.

This chain links TRBV5-1 with TRBJ1-2; D is undetermined. Looked up from germline, CDR1 is SGHRS and CDR2 is YFSETQ. V lost 2 bases to trimming and J lost 8 bases, with 10 bases between them. The length of the CDR3 is 12 residues. The CDR3 region has the DNA TGCGCCAGCAGCTTCGAATCCGAGGGCTACACCTTC. Translating gives CASSFESEGYTF.

This sequence joins TRBV5-6 and TRBJ1-4; D perhaps matches TRBD1 (5 bases). From germline, CDR1 is SGHDT and CDR2 YYEEEE. The CDR3 sequence is 15 residues long. Trimming took off 1 base at V and 6 bases at J, with 13 bases between the two ends. CDR3 sequence (DNA): TGTGCCAGCAGCTTGTTGGGAGGGACGGATGAAAAACTGTTTTTT. Protein sequence: CASSLLGGTDEKLFF.